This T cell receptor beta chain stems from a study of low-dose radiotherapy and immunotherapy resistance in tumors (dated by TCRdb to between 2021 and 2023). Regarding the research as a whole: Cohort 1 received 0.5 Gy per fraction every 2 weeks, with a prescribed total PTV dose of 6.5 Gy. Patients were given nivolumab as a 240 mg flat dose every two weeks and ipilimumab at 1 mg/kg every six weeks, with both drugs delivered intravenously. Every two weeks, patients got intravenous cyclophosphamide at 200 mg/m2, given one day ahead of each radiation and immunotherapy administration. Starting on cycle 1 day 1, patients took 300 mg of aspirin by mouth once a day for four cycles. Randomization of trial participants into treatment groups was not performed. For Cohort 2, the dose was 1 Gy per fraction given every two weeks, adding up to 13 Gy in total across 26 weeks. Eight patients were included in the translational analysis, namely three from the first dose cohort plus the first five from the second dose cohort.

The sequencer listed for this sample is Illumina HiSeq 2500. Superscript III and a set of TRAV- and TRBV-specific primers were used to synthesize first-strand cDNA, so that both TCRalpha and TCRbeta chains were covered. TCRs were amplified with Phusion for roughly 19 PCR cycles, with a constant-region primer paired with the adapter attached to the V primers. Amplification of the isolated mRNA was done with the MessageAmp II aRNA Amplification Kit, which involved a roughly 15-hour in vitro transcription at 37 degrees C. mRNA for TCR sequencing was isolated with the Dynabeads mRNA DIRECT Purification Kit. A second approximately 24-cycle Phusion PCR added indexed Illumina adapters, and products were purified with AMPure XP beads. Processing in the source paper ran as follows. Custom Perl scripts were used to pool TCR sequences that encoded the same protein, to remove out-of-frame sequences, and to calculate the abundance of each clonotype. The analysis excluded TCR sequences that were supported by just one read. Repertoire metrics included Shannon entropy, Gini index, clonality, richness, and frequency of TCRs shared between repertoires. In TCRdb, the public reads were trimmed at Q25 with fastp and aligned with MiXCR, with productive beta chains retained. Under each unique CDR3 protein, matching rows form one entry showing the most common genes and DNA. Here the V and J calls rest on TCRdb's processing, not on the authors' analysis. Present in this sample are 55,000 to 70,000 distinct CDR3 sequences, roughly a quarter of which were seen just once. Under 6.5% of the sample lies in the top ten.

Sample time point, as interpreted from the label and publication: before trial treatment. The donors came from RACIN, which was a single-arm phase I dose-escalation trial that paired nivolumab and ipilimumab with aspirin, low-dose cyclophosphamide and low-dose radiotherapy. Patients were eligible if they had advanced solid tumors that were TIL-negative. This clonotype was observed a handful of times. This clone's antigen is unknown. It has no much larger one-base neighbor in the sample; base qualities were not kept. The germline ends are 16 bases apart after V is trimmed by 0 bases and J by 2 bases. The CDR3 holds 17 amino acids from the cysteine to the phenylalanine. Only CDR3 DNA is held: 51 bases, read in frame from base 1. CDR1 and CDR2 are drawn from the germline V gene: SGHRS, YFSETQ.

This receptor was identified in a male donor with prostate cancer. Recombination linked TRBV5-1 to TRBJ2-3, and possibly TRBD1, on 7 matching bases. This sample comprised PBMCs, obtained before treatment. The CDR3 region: CASSLVGQGGPTDTQYF. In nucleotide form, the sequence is TGCGCCAGCAGCTTGGTCGGGCAGGGGGGACCCACAGATACGCAGTATTTT.